This T cell receptor (beta chain) comes out of a study of CD8 T cells in Susac syndrome. Blood CD8+ and CD4+ T cells underwent high-throughput TCR beta sequencing. This CDR3 spans 15 amino acids. Germline CDR1 reads DFQATT; CDR2 reads SNEGSKA (reference sequence). With 5 bases clipped from V and 4 bases from J, the junction kept 11 bases outside the gene matches. The RNA input was roughly 0.45 to 1 ug, and it was reverse transcribed with random hexamers. Amplification of TCR beta CDR3 by immunoSEQ multiplex PCR spanned 54 Vbeta and 13 Jbeta. TCRdb independently ran MiXCR on the immunoSEQ multiplex PCR reads; one entry per CDR3 protein. Here the sample spans fewer than 250,000 distinct CDR3 sequences, around nine tenths being singletons.

V usage is TRBV20-1 and J usage is TRBJ2-5, with TRBD2 matching over 9 bases. Sample: CD8+ T cells from PBMCs. The source of this sequence is a human donor with multiple sclerosis. The DNA for the CDR3 is TGCAGTGCTCCTAGGAGAGCGGGGGGCGGAGAGACCCAGTACTTC. Translation gives CSAPRRAGGGETQYF.